The present entry profiles one T cell receptor beta chain with its context. Per the authors' pipeline: Reference gene primer amplification in the assay estimated nucleated cell counts. The protocol was immunoSEQ multiplex PCR, while the TCRdb copy is restricted to in-frame clones and leaves out a portion. D and trimming come from the DNA, and the V and J calls and clone size come from that table. Among 80,000 or so clones listed, 86% were seen once. This specimen comes from a study of blood T cell repertoires in COVID-19. Study-level background: COVID-19 samples collected from the United States, Italy and Spain covered acute and convalescent phases. Sources were T cells, B-cell-depleted T cells, or PBMCs; the material itself was cDNA or gDNA.

Germline V lookup: CDR1 SNHLY, CDR2 FYNNEI. This CDR3 comprises 12 residues. Deletions cut 4 bases from V and 9 bases from J, with 10 bases between. The sample comprised peripheral blood. This clonotype was obtained from a woman between 55 and 75 years old with acute or convalescent COVID-19. The J gene is TRBJ1-3, the V gene TRBV2; a possible D gene is TRBD1 (5 bases). CDR3 protein: CASSASGVTIYF. The CDR3 coding sequence is TGTGCCAGCAGTGCTTCGGGGGTCACCATATATTTT.